This TCR beta chain stems from a study of monozygotic twins with inflammatory bowel disease. For every sample, eight separate reactions were used to make cDNA. TCRdb reprocessed the 5' RACE reads and stores each CDR3 protein as one record, lacking DNA. Its table lists fewer than 200,000 distinct CDR3 sequences. Germline values: CDR1 DFQATT, CDR2 SNEGSKA (reference sequence). The CDR3 loop spans 11 amino acids. This sequence was found in a human donor with ulcerative colitis or Crohn's disease, or a healthy co-twin of an affected twin (not recorded which). The sample taken for sequencing was blood. The chain is built from TRBV20-1 and TRBJ1-1; the D call of TRBD1 rests on TCRdb alone, since no DNA is present to check it. The CDR3 reads CSAHRGTEAFF.